This T cell receptor (beta chain) is drawn from a study of T cell repertoires in cytomegalovirus infection. This clonotype has ten or more counts. Its specificity is not known. TCRdb re-derived calls from the reads in MiXCR, one entry per CDR3 protein. The sample contains fewer than 350,000 distinct CDR3 sequences, almost 30% of which appear only once. This CDR3 comprises 12 residues. CDR1 is SGHVS, CDR2 FNYEAQ, per germline. V lost 2 bases, J lost 6 bases, and 6 bases lay in between. The sample was cultured PBMCs, taken from culture after CMV antigen stimulation. The chain carries TRBV7-6 and TRBJ2-3; D is undetermined. This receptor was identified in a human donor in good health (CMV status not recorded). Some clones in this sample may be carry-over from other donors' samples. Here the CDR3 DNA reads TGTGCCAGCAGCTTAACGTCCGATACGCAGTATTTT. Protein sequence: CASSLTSDTQYF. Drawing the rest from reference TRBV7-6 and TRBJ2-3, the complete variable domain is GAGVSQSPRYKVTKRGQDVALRCDPISGHVSLYWYRQALGQGPEFLTYFNYEAQQDKSGLPNDRFSAERPEGSISTLTIQRTEQRDSAMYRCASSLTSDTQYFGPGTRLTVL.